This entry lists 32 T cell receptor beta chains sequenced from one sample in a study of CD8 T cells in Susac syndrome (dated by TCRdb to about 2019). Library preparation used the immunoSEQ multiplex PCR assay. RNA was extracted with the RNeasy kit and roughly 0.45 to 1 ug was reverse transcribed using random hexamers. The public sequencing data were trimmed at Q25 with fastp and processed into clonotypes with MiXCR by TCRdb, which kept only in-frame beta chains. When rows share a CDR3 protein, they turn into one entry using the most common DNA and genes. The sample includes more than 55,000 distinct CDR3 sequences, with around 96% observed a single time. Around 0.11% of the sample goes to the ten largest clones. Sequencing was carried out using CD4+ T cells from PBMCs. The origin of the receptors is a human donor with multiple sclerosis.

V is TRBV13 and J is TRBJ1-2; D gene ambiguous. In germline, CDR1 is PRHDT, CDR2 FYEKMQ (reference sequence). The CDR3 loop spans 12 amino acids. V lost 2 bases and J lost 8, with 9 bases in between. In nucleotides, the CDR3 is TGTGCCAGCAGCTTAACTCTCCCGGGCTACACCTTC. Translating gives CASSLTLPGYTF.

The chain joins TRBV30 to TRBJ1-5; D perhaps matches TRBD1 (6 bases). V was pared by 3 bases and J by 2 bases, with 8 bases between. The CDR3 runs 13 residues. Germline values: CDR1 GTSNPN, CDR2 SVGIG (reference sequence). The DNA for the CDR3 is TGTGCCTGGAGACAGGGTCGCAATCAGCCCCAGCATTTT. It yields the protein CAWRQGRNQPQHF.

The CDR3 DNA reads TGCGCCAGCAGCTCGGAGGTGGGGGAGCAGTACTTC. Protein product: CASSSEVGEQYF. This sequence joins TRBV5-1 and TRBJ2-7, with D tentatively TRBD2 (5 bases). The CDR3 sequence is 12 residues long. With 3 bases removed from V and 7 bases from J, the gap between germline ends came to 11 bases. Germline CDR1 is SGHRS and CDR2 is YFSETQ.

Here the CDR3 DNA reads TGTGCCAGCACCCCGGCCCCAGGGAGGGACAATCAGCCCCAGCATTTT. Translation gives CASTPAPGRDNQPQHF. The V and J genes are TRBV12-3 or TRBV12-4 and TRBJ1-5; a weak D match, TRBD1 (5 bases). The CDR3 is 16 amino acids. V lost 7 bases, J lost 3 bases, and 19 bases lay in between.

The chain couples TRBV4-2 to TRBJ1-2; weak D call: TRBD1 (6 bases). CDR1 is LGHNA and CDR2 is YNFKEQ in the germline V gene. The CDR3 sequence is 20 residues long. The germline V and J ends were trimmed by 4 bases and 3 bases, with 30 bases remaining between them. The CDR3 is CASSLQSGRDTQPLDYGYTF. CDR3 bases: TGTGCCAGCAGCCTCCAATCCGGCCGGGACACCCAGCCGCTTGACTATGGCTACACCTTC.

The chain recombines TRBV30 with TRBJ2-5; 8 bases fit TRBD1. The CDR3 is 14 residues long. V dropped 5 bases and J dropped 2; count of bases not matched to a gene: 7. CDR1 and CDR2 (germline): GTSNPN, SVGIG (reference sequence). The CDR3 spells CAWGTGTGQETQYF. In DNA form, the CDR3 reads TGTGCCTGGGGAACCGGGACAGGACAAGAGACCCAGTACTTC.

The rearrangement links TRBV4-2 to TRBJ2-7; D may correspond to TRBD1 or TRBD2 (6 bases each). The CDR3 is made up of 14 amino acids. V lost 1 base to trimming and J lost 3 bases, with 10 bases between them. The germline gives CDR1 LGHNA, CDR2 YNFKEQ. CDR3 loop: CASSQVGGNYEQYF. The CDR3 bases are TGTGCCAGCAGCCAAGTAGGGGGGAACTACGAGCAGTACTTC.

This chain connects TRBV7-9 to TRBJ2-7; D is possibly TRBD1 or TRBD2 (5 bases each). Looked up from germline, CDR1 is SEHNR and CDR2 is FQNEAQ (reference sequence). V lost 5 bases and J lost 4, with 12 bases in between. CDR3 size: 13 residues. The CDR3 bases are TGTGCCAGCAGCCCAGGGAGAGGGTACGAGCAGTACTTC. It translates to CASSPGRGYEQYF.

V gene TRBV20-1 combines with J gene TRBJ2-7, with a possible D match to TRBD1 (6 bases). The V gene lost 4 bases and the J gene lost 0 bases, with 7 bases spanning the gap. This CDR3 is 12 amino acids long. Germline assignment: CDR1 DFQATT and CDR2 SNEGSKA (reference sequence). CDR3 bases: TGCAGTGCTACGGACAGCTCCTACGAGCAGTACTTC. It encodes CSATDSSYEQYF.

CDR3 loop: CAISPDRGFPSGANVLTF. The CDR3 DNA sequence: TGTGCCATCAGTCCCGACAGGGGGTTTCCCTCTGGGGCCAACGTCCTGACTTTC. The rearrangement uses TRBV10-3 and TRBJ2-6; the match to TRBD1 covers 9 bases. In germline, CDR1 is ENHRY, CDR2 SYGVKD. V was clipped by 5 bases and J by 0 bases; unmatched bases: 8. This CDR3 contains 18 residues.

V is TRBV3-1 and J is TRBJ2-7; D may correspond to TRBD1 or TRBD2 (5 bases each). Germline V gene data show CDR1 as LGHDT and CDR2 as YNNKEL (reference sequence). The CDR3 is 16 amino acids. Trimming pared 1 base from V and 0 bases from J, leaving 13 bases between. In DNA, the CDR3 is TGTGCCAGCAGCCAAGTTGGGGCAGGGAGCTCCTACGAGCAGTACTTC. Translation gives CASSQVGAGSSYEQYF.

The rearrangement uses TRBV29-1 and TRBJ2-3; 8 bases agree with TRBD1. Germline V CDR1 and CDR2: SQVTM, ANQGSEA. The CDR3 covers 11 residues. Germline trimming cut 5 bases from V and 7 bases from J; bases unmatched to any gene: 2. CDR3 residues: CSVQGAYTQYF. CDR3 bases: TGCAGCGTTCAGGGGGCATATACGCAGTATTTT.

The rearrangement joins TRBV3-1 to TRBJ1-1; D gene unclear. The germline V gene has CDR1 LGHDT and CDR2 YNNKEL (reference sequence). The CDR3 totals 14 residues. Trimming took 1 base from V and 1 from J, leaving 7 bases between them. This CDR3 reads CASSQVPANTEAFF. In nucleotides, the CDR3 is TGTGCCAGCAGCCAAGTTCCGGCGAACACTGAAGCTTTCTTT.

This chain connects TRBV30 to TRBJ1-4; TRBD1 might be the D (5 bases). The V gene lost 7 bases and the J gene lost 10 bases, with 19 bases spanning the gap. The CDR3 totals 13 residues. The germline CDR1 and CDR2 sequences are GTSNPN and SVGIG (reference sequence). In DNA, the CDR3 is TGTGCCTATTCCCCGGGCCCCCAGGGAAAACTGTTTTTT. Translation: CAYSPGPQGKLFF.

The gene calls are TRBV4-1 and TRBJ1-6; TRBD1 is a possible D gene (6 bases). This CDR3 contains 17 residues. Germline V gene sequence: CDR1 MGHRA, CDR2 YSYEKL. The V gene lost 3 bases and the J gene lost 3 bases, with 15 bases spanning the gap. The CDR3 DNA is TGCGCCAGCAGCCAGTACCCGTGGGACAACTATAATTCACCCCTCCACTTT. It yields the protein CASSQYPWDNYNSPLHF.

CDR3 nucleotides: TGTGCCACCAGTGATTTCCGGGGGTATGAGCAGTTCTTC. This sequence encodes CATSDFRGYEQFF. The chain links TRBV24-1 to TRBJ2-1, with TRBD2 as a possible D gene (6 bases). This CDR3 spans 13 amino acids. The V end was cut by 1 base, the J end by 8 bases, with 8 bases between. The V gene's germline CDR1 is KGHDR and CDR2 SFDVKD.

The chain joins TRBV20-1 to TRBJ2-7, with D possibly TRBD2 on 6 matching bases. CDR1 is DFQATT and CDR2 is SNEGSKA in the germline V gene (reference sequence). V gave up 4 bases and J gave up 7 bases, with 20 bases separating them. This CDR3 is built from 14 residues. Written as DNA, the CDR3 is TGCAGTGCTAACGTGGGACTTCCAAAAATGGAGCAGTACTTC. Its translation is CSANVGLPKMEQYF.

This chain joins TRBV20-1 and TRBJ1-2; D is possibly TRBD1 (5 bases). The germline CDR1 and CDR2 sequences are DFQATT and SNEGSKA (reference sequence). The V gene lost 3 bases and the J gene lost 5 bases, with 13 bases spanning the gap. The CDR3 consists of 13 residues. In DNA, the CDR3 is TGCAGTGCTAGCCCTGCGGGGGAATATGGCTACACCTTC. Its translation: CSASPAGEYGYTF.

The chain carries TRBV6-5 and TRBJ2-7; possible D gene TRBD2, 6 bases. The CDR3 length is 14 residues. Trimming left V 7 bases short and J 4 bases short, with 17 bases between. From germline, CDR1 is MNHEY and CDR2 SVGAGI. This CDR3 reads CASTNNQGGYEQYF. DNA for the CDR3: TGTGCCAGCACCAACAATCAGGGAGGTTACGAGCAGTACTTC.

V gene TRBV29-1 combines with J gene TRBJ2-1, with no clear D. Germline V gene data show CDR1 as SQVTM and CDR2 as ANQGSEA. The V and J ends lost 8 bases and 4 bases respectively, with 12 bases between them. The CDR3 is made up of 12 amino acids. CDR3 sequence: CSSTPVYNEQFF. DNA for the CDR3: TGCAGCTCAACCCCCGTGTACAATGAGCAGTTCTTC.

CDR3 in DNA: TGTGCCAGCCGCTCTGAGGGGGGCTATGGCTACACCTTC. This sequence encodes CASRSEGGYGYTF. V is TRBV3-1 and J is TRBJ1-2, with D possibly TRBD1 on 6 matching bases. CDR3 length: 13 residues. Germline loops: CDR1 LGHDT, CDR2 YNNKEL (reference sequence). V shed 8 bases and J shed 4 bases, with 14 bases lying between them. Full variable domain (outside the CDR3, taken from reference TRBV3-1 and TRBJ1-2): DTAVSQTPKYLVTQMGNDKSIKCEQNLGHDTMYWYKQDSKKFLKIMFSYNNKELIINETVPNRFSPKSPDKAHLNLHINSLELGDSAVYFCASRSEGGYGYTFGSGTRLTVV.

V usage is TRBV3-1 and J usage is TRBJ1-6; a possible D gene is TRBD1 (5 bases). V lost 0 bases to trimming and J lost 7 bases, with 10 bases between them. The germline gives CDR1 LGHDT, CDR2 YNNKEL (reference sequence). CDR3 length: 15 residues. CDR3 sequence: CASSQDSKGNSPLHF. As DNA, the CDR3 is TGTGCCAGCAGCCAAGATAGTAAGGGGAATTCACCCCTCCACTTT.

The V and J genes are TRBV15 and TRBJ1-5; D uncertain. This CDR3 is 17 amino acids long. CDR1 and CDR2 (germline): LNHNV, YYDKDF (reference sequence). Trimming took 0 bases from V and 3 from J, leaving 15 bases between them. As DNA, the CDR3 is TGTGCCACCAGCAGAGATCTACCGGCAGCCACCAATCAGCCCCAGCATTTT. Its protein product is CATSRDLPAATNQPQHF.

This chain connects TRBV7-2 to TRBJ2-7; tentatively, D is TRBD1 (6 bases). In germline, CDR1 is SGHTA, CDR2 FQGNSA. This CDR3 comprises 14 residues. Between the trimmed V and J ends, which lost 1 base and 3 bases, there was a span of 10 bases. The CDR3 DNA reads TGTGCCAGCAGCTTAGTTTTAGGGGGCTACGAGCAGTACTTC. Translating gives CASSLVLGGYEQYF.

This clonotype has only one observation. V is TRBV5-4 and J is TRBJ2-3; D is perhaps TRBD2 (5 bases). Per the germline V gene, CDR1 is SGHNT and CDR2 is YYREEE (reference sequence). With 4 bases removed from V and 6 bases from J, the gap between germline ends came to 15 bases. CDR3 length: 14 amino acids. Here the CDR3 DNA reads TGTGCCAGCAGCAAAGAGGTGAGGGCGGATACGCAGTATTTT. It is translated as CASSKEVRADTQYF.

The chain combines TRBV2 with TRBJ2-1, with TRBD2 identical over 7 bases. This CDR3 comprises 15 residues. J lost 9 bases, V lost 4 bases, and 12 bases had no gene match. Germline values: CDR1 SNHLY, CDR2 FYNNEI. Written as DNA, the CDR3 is TGTGCCAGCAGTGCCGGGACTAACGCCCCCACTGAGCAGTTCTTC. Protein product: CASSAGTNAPTEQFF.

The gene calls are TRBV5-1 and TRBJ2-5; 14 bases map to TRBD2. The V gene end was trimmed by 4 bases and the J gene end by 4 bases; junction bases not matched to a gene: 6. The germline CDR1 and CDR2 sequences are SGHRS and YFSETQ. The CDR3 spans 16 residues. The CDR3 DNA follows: TGCGCCAGCAGCGCCGGGACTAGCGGGGGTGGAGAGACCCAGTACTTC. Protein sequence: CASSAGTSGGGETQYF. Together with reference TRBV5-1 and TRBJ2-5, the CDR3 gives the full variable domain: KAGVTQTPRYLIKTRGQQVTLSCSPISGHRSVSWYQQTPGQGLQFLFEYFSETQRNKGNFPGRFSGRQFSNSRSEMNVSTLELGDSALYLCASSAGTSGGGETQYFGPGTRLLVL.

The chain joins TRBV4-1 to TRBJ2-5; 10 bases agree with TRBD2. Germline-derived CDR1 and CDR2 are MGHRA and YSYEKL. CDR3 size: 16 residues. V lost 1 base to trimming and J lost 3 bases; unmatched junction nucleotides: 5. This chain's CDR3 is CASSQVTAGGKETQYF. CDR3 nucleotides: TGCGCCAGCAGCCAAGTTACAGCGGGGGGGAAAGAGACCCAGTACTTC.

CDR3 residues: CASSLDRGQRGYTF. The CDR3 DNA is TGTGCCAGCAGCTTGGACAGGGGGCAGCGTGGCTACACCTTC. The genes are TRBV7-2 and TRBJ1-2, with 11 bases fitting TRBD1. Germline-derived CDR1 and CDR2 are SGHTA and FQGNSA. The V gene end was trimmed by 3 bases and the J gene end by 7 bases; junction bases not matched to a gene: 4. This CDR3 region has 14 residues.

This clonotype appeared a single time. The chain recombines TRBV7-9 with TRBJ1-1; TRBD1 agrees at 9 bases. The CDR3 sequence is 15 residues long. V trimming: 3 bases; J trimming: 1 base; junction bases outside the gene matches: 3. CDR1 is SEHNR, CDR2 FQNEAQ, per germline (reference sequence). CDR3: CASSLRTGANTEAFF. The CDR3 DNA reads TGTGCCAGCAGCTTGAGGACAGGGGCGAACACTGAAGCTTTCTTT.

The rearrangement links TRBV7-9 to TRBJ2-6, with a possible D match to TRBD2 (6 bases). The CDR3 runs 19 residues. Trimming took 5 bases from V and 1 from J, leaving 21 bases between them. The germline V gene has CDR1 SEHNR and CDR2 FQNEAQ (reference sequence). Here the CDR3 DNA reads TGTGCCAGCAGCGGGGGTCCGGGACTCCCGAGTTCTGGGGCCAACGTCCTGACTTTC. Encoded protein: CASSGGPGLPSSGANVLTF.

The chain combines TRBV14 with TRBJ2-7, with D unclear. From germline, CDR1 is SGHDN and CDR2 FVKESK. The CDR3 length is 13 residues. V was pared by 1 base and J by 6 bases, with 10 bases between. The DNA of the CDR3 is TGTGCCAGCAGCCAAGGGCCCGGAACCGAGCAGTACTTC. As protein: CASSQGPGTEQYF.